Presented here are 10 T cell receptor beta chains from one specimen sequenced in a study of blood T cell repertoires in COVID-19. The data were produced by immunoSEQ multiplex PCR, yet TCRdb's version contains in-frame clones alone and is incomplete. Of around 220,000 clones in the sample, 84% are singletons; the top ten hold 15% to 20%. Sequencing was done on a sample of peripheral blood. Receptors were obtained from a man aged 25 to 40 with active or convalescent COVID-19.

This clone appeared a few times. The chain joins TRBV6-2 or TRBV6-3 to TRBJ2-1; maybe TRBD2 (6 bases). V lost 3 bases and J lost 7, with 10 bases in between. Germline assignment: CDR1 MNHEY and CDR2 SVGEGT. CDR3 length equals 13 residues. The CDR3 nucleotides read TGTGCCAGCAGTTATGCGGGGAAAAATGAGCAGTTCTTC. Amino acids: CASSYAGKNEQFF.

The chain recombines TRBV5-1 with TRBJ2-7; 10 bases align to TRBD2. Trimming at V came to 0 bases and at J to 3 bases, leaving 9 bases not matched to a gene. The CDR3 has 17 amino acids. Germline V CDR1 and CDR2: SGHRS, YFSETQ. The CDR3 sequence: CASSLAPSGSLNYEQYF. The CDR3 DNA reads as TGCGCCAGCAGCTTGGCCCCTAGCGGGAGTCTGAACTACGAGCAGTACTTC. The full variable domain, its missing parts supplied by reference TRBV5-1 and TRBJ2-7, is KAGVTQTPRYLIKTRGQQVTLSCSPISGHRSVSWYQQTPGQGLQFLFEYFSETQRNKGNFPGRFSGRQFSNSRSEMNVSTLELGDSALYLCASSLAPSGSLNYEQYFGPGTRLTVT.

The chain has TRBV24-1 and TRBJ2-7, with D tentatively TRBD1 (5 bases). The CDR3 totals 15 residues. V was trimmed by 2 bases and J by 0 bases, leaving 10 bases between them. Germline V gene data show CDR1 as KGHDR and CDR2 as SFDVKD. CDR3 protein: CATSDSDRNSYEQYF. The CDR3 DNA follows: TGTGCCACCAGTGATTCTGACAGAAACTCCTACGAGCAGTACTTC.

This clone appeared once. The genes are TRBV7-2 and TRBJ1-1; 7 positions agree with TRBD1. V lost 5 bases, J lost 7 bases, and 4 bases stayed unmatched. The germline V gene encodes CDR1 SGHTA and CDR2 FQGNSA. CDR3 length equals 12 residues. CDR3 coding DNA: TGTGCCAGCAGCCCGGGACAGTTTGAAGCTTTCTTT. It is translated as CASSPGQFEAFF.

The V and J genes are TRBV5-1 and TRBJ1-6; D call uncertain. Deletions cut 4 bases from V and 7 bases from J, with 12 bases between. Germline values: CDR1 SGHRS, CDR2 YFSETQ. The CDR3 is 14 residues long. The CDR3 sequence is CASSAASGNSPLHF. CDR3 coding DNA: TGCGCCAGCAGCGCGGCCTCTGGGAATTCACCCCTCCACTTT. The full variable domain, completed using reference TRBV5-1 and TRBJ1-6, is KAGVTQTPRYLIKTRGQQVTLSCSPISGHRSVSWYQQTPGQGLQFLFEYFSETQRNKGNFPGRFSGRQFSNSRSEMNVSTLELGDSALYLCASSAASGNSPLHFGNGTRLTVT.

This chain connects TRBV7-2 to TRBJ2-7, with a tentative D call TRBD1 (5 bases). Per germline, CDR1 SGHTA and CDR2 FQGNSA. The CDR3 runs to 13 residues. Trimming took off 1 base at V and 2 bases at J, with 6 bases between the two ends. The CDR3 here is CASSLVGPYEQYF. As DNA, the CDR3 is TGTGCCAGCAGCTTAGTGGGGCCCTACGAGCAGTACTTC.

The chain combines TRBV7-2 with TRBJ2-5, with 8 bases that match TRBD2. Germline lookup yields CDR1 SGHTA and CDR2 FQGNSA. V lost 7 bases to trimming and J lost 1 base; unmatched junction nucleotides: 5. This CDR3 has 14 amino acids. The CDR3 bases are TGTGCCAGCATCCGGGGGGGCCCCCAAGAGACCCAGTACTTC. This gives the protein CASIRGGPQETQYF.

This clone came up once. The chain carries TRBV6-2 or TRBV6-3 and TRBJ2-7; tentatively, D is TRBD2 (6 bases). Germline assignment: CDR1 MNHEY and CDR2 SVGEGT. The CDR3 extends over 18 amino acids. The V and J ends lost 2 bases and 0 bases respectively, with 20 bases between them. In DNA form, the CDR3 reads TGTGCCAGCAGTTACGCGGGACTCCGCTCCCAGAGCTCCTACGAGCAGTACTTC. This encodes CASSYAGLRSQSSYEQYF.

On this clone itself: Other DNA sequences in the sample encode the same CDR3. The rearrangement joins TRBV4-2 to TRBJ2-7; no clear D gene. The germline CDR1 and CDR2 sequences are LGHNA and YNFKEQ. There are 12 residues in the CDR3. Between the trimmed V and J ends, which lost 0 bases and 4 bases, there was a span of 4 bases. For the CDR3, the DNA is TGTGCCAGCAGCCAAGATTCGTACGAGCAGTACTTC. Its translation: CASSQDSYEQYF.

This clone was seen only a few times. Mismatch with germline at one junction end may stem from a read error. V and J are TRBV16 and TRBJ2-3; TRBD2 might be the D (5 bases). This CDR3 region has 15 residues. The V gene's germline CDR1 is KGHSY and CDR2 FQNENV. The CDR3 nucleotides are TGTGCCAGCAGCCAATCTTGGAGCCGGGAACCCGTATCGAATTTT. Amino acids: CASSQSWSREPVSNF.